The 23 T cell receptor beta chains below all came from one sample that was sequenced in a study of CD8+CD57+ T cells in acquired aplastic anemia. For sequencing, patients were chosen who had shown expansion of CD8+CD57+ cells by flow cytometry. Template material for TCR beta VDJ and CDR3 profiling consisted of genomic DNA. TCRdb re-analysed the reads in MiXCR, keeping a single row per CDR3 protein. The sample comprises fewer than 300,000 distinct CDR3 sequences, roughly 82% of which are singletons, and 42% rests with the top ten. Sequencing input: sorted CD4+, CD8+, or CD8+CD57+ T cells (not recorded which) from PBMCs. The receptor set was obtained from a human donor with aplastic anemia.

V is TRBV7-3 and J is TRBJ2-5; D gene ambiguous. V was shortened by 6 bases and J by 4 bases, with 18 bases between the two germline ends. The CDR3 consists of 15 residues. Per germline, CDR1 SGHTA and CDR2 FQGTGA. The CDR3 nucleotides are TGTGCCAGCAGTTCTCACGCGACCTGGGGAGAGACCCAGTACTTC. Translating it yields CASSSHATWGETQYF.

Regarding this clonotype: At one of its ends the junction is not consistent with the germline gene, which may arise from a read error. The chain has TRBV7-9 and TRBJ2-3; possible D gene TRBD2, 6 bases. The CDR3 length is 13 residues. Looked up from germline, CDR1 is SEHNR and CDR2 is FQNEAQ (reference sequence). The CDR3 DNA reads TGTGCCAGCGGCGAAGCGGGTACAGACACGGCGAATTTT. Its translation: CASGEAGTDTANF.

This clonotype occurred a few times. As DNA, the CDR3 is TGTGCCAGCAGCTTGGCACGGGGCGCCGACTATGGCGACTTCTTT. Residues: CASSLARGADYGDFF. The gene calls are TRBV7-2 and TRBJ1-1; D might be TRBD1 (5 bases). Trimming removed 3 bases from V and 14 bases from J, with 25 bases in between. Germline V gene lookup returns CDR1 SGHTA and CDR2 FQGNSA. The CDR3 has 15 residues.

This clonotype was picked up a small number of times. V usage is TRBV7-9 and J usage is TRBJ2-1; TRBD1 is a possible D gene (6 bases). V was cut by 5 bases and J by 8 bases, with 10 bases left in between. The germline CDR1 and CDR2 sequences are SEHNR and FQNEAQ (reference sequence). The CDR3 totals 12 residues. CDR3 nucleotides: TGTGCCAGCAGCGGGGACATTTATGAGCAGTTCTTC. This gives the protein CASSGDIYEQFF.

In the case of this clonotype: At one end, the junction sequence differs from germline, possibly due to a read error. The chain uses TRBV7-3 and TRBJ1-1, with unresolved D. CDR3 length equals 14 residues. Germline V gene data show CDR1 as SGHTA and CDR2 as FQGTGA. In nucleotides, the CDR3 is TGTGCCAGCAGCATCCTCGATGGCGGCGTTGAAGACTGCTTT. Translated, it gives CASSILDGGVEDCF.

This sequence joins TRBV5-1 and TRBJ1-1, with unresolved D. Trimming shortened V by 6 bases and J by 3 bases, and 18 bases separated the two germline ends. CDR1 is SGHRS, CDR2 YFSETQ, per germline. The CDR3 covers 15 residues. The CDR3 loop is CASKLAGGKDTEAFF. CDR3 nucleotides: TGCGCCAGCAAGCTTGCCGGTGGGAAAGACACTGAAGCTTTCTTT.

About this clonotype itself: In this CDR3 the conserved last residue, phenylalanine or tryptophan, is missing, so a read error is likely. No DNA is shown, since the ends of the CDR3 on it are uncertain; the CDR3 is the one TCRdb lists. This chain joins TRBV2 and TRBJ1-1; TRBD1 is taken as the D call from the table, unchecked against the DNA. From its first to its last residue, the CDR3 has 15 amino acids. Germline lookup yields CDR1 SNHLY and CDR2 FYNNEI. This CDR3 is CASRDGGTDTQYVGP.

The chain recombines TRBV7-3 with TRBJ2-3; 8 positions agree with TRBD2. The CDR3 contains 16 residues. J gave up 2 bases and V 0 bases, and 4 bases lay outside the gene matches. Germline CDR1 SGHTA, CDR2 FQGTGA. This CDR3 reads CASSLTAGGDTDTQYF. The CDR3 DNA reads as TGTGCCAGCAGCTTAACGGCGGGAGGCGACACAGATACGCAGTATTTT.

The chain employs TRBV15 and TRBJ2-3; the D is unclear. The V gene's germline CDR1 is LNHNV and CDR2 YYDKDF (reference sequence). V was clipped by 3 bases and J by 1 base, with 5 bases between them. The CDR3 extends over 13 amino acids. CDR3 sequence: CATSSGRTDTQYF. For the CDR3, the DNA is TGTGCCACCAGCAGCGGTCGCACAGATACGCAGTATTTT. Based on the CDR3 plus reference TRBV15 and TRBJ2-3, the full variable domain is DAMVIQNPRYQVTQFGKPVTLSCSQTLNHNVMYWYQQKSSQAPKLLFHYYDKDFNNEADTPDNFQSRRPNTSFCFLDIRSPGLGDTAMYLCATSSGRTDTQYFGPGTRLTVL.

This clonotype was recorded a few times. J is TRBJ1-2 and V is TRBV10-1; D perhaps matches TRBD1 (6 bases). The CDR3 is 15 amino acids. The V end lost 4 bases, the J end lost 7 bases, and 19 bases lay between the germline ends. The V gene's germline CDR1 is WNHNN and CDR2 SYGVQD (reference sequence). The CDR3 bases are TGCGCCAGCAGTGCGGACAGCCTGGGTCGTAGTGGCTACACCTTC. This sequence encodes CASSADSLGRSGYTF.

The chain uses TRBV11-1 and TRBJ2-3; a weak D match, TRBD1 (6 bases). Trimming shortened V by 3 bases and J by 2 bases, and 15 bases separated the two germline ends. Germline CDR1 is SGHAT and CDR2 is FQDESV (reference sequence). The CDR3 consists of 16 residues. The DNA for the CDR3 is TGTGCCAGCAGCTTCGGGACAAGAGATCACACAGATACGCAGTATTTT. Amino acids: CASSFGTRDHTDTQYF. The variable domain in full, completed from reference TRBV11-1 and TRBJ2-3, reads EAEVAQSPRYKITEKSQAVAFWCDPISGHATLYWYRQILGQGPELLVQFQDESVVDDSQLPKDRFSAERLKGVDSTLKIQPAELGDSAMYLCASSFGTRDHTDTQYFGPGTRLTVL.

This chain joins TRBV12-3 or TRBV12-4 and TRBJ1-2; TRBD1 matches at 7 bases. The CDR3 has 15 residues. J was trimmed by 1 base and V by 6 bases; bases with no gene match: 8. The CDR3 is CASRPTGDLNYGYTF. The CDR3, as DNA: TGTGCCAGCAGGCCCACAGGGGACCTTAACTATGGCTACACCTTC.

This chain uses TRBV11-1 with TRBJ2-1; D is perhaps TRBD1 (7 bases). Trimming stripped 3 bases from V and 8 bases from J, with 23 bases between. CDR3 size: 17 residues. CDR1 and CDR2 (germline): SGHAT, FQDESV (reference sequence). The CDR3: CASSFQGGGNGQDEQFF. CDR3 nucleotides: TGTGCCAGCAGCTTTCAGGGGGGCGGAAACGGTCAGGATGAGCAGTTCTTC.

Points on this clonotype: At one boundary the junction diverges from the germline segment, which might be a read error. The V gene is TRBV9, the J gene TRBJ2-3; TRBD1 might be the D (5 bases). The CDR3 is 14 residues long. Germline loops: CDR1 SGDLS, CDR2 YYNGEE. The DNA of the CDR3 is TGTGCCAGCAGCGTAGGGGGCGCCCCCGATAAGCAGTATTTT. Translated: CASSVGGAPDKQYF.

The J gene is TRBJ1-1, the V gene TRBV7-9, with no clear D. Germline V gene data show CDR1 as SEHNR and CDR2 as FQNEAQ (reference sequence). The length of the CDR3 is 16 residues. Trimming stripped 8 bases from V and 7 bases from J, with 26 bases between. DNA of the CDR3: TGTGCCAGCGGCGGGCATCCCGTCGTCTGGAGCGATGAAGCTTTCTTT. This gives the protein CASGGHPVVWSDEAFF.

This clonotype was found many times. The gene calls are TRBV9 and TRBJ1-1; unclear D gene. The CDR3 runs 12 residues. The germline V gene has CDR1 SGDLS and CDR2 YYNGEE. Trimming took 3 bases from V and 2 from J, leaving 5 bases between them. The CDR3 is CASSASNTEAFF. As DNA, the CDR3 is TGTGCCAGCAGCGCCTCTAACACTGAAGCTTTCTTT.

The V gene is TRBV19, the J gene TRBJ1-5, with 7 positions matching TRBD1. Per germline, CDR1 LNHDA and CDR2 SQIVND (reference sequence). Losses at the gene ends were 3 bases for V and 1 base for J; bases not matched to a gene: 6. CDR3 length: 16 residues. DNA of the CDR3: TGTGCCAGTAGTATGTCGACAGGGATGAGCAATCAGCCCCAGCATTTT. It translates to CASSMSTGMSNQPQHF.

As DNA, the CDR3 is TGTGCCAGCAGCTTTCACAGAAGCGGGGGGAGCGCCGAGCAGTTCTTC. Protein sequence: CASSFHRSGGSAEQFF. V and J are TRBV7-6 and TRBJ2-1; 9 bases line up with TRBD2. Germline trimming cut 3 bases from V and 10 bases from J; bases unmatched to any gene: 13. From germline, CDR1 is SGHVS and CDR2 FNYEAQ. The CDR3 length is 16 residues.

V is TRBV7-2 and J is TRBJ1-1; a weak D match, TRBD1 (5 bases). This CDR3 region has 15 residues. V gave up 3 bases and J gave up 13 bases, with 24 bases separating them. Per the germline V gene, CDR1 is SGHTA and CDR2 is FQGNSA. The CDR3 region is CASSLTVGADYGYFF. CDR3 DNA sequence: TGTGCCAGCAGCTTGACAGTGGGCGCGGACTATGGCTATTTCTTT.

CDR3 nucleotides: TGTGCCAGCAGCTTTGACAGAAGCGGGGCGACCCTTCAGCAGTTCTTC. The encoded protein is CASSFDRSGATLQQFF. The chain has TRBV7-3 and TRBJ2-1; 7 bases are shared with TRBD2. The V and J ends lost 3 bases and 11 bases, in that order; junction bases with no gene match: 16. Germline lookup yields CDR1 SGHTA and CDR2 FQGTGA. This CDR3 is 16 amino acids long.

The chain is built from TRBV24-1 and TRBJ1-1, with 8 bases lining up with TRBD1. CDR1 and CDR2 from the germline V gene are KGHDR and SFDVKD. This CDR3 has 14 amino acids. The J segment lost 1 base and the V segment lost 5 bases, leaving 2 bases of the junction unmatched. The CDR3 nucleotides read TGTGCCACCAGTGGGACAGGGCAGAACACTGAAGCTTTCTTT. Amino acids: CATSGTGQNTEAFF.

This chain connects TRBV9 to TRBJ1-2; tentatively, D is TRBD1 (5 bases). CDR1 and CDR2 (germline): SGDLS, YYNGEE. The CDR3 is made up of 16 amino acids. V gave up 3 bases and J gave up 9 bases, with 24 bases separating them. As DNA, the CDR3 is TGTGCCAGCAGCGCAACAGGAGCTAGCACAGATACGCGCTACACCTTC. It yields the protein CASSATGASTDTRYTF.

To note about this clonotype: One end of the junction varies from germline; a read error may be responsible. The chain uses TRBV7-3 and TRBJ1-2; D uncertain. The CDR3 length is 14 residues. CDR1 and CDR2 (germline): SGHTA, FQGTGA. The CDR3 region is CASSHRYSHTGGMF. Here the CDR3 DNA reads TGTGCCAGCAGCCATCGGTATAGCCACACTGGCGGAATGTTC.